Listed below are T cell receptor beta chains from one sample, sequenced in a study of T cells in Graves' hyperthyroidism and ophthalmopathy. Each CDR3 protein gets one entry after TCRdb re-called the multiplex PCR reads with MiXCR. The sample has around 350,000 distinct CDR3 sequences, approximately 19% seen once. The sequenced sample was blood. The receptors originated from a woman between 18 and 29 years old with Graves' hyperthyroidism. Both conserved end residues are part of each CDR3. A D gene is named only where the DNA matches it firmly. Only part of the rows carry a size: once, few, many, or a class if the clone is expanded.

D gene	clone size	J gene	V gene	CDR3 DNA	CDR3 protein
TRBD1	many	TRBJ2-7	TRBV28	TGTGCCAGCAGGACCGGACAGGGAGGTAGCGAGCAGTACTTC	CASRTGQGGSEQYF
-	few	TRBJ1-1	TRBV3-1	TGTGCCAGCAGCCAAGAAAGGCCAGCGGGCTGGGGGACTGAAGCTTTCTTT	CASSQERPAGWGTEAFF
-	many	TRBJ2-2	TRBV6-4	TGTGCCAGCAGTGAACAGGACACCGGGGAGCTGTTTTTT	CASSEQDTGELFF
-	many	TRBJ1-1	TRBV5-1	TGCGCCAGCAGCTTTACGGGGGATTTGGCTGAAGCTTTCTTT	CASSFTGDLAEAFF
-	many	TRBJ1-1	TRBV24-1	TGTGCCACCAGTGAAGGGAACCCGGCGAACACTGAAGCTTTCTTT	CATSEGNPANTEAFF
-	many	TRBJ1-2	TRBV4-1	TGCGCCAGCAGCCCTTTGGAGGGATATGGCTACACCTTC	CASSPLEGYGYTF
-	-	TRBJ1-2	TRBV6-1	TGTGCCAGCAGTGAACAAGTGACATTCGGCTACACCTTC	CASSEQVTFGYTF
TRBD2	few	TRBJ2-2	TRBV27	TGTGCCAGCAGTCTTCTGGGACTACGGAACACCGGGGAGCTGTTTTTT	CASSLLGLRNTGELFF
-	-	TRBJ2-5	TRBV5-1	TGCGCCAGCAGCTTGGCCGCGGGATTCCAAGAGACCCAGTACTTC	CASSLAAGFQETQYF
-	many	TRBJ1-2	TRBV7-8	TGTGCCAGCAGCTTAGGGGGGGACCGTGGGGGCTACACCTTC	CASSLGGDRGGYTF
TRBD1	-	TRBJ1-2	TRBV7-9	TGTGCCAGCAGCTCTTCCAGGGGGCGCGGTAATCATGGCTACACCTTC	CASSSSRGRGNHGYTF
-	-	TRBJ1-2	TRBV11-2	TGTGCCAGCAGCCCCGGGGGTACCTATGGCTACACCTTC	CASSPGGTYGYTF
TRBD1	many	TRBJ1-2	TRBV14	TGTGCCAGCAGCCAAGAACAGGGGCGAGTTGGCTACACCTTC	CASSQEQGRVGYTF
-	many	TRBJ1-2	TRBV9	TGTGCCAGCAGCGTAGTAATCAGGGCTTCGGGTGGCTACACCTTC	CASSVVIRASGGYTF
-	many	TRBJ1-2	TRBV7-2	TGTGCCAGCAGCTTAGCGGCGGCTCAGGGTGGCTACACCTTC	CASSLAAAQGGYTF
-	many	TRBJ1-2	TRBV6-5	TGTGCCAGCAGTTACTCTGGGGGACAAGGAAGCTCCTATGGCTACACCTTC	CASSYSGGQGSSYGYTF
-	many	TRBJ1-2	TRBV18	TGTGCCAGCTCACCACCGATGGGCCTGGGTGGCTACACCTTC	CASSPPMGLGGYTF
TRBD2	-	TRBJ2-2	TRBV3-1	TGTGCCAGCAACCCGGGACTACTTAGCGGGGAGCTGTTTTTT	CASNPGLLSGELFF
-	many	TRBJ1-1	TRBV11-2	TGTGCCAGCAGCCTCATGGGGTTTGGGAACACTGAAGCTTTCTTT	CASSLMGFGNTEAFF
-	many	TRBJ2-7	TRBV7-8	TGTGCCAGCAGCTTAGCGGGGGTCTCCTACGAGCAGTACTTC	CASSLAGVSYEQYF
-	-	TRBJ1-5	TRBV5-1	TGCGCCAGCAGCTTGGGACCTTTACTCAATCAGCCCCAGCATTTT	CASSLGPLLNQPQHF
-	many	TRBJ1-1	TRBV7-3	TGTGCCAGCAGCCGGGGGGGGGCCCTGAACACTGAAGCTTTCTTT	CASSRGGALNTEAFF
-	many	TRBJ1-2	TRBV6-1	TGTGCCAGCAGCGCTGAAGCACGGGGGTTCTATGGCTACACCTTC	CASSAEARGFYGYTF
-	-	TRBJ1-6	TRBV6-5	TGTGCCAGCAGTTACTCGACGGTCCCGGCGGGGCCCGATTTAATGGCCCTCCACTTT	CASSYSTVPAGPDLMALHF
TRBD2	-	TRBJ2-7	TRBV4-1	TGCGCCAGCAGCCAATACCGACTAGCGGGGGGGCGAGAGCAGTACTTC	CASSQYRLAGGREQYF
-	many	TRBJ2-5	TRBV6-5	TGTGCCAGCACCCGGACAGTCAAGGAGACCCAGTACTTC	CASTRTVKETQYF
-	many	TRBJ2-6	TRBV12-3/TRBV12-4	TGTGCCAGCAGCCCAGGGAGACTCACCTACTCTGGGGCCAACGTCCTGACTTTC	CASSPGRLTYSGANVLTF
TRBD1	many	TRBJ2-5	TRBV12-3/TRBV12-4	TGTGCCAGCAGTTTAGGCAGGGGGGAGACCCAGTACTTC	CASSLGRGETQYF
-	-	TRBJ1-5	TRBV18	TGTGCCAGCTCACCAGAGAGGGCAAGCAATCAGCCCCAGCATTTT	CASSPERASNQPQHF
-	many	TRBJ2-7	TRBV7-9	TGTGCCAGCACTCACTCCCTCCGCTACGAGCAGTACTTC	CASTHSLRYEQYF
TRBD1	many	TRBJ2-7	TRBV11-3	TGTGCCAGCAGCCGACCCGGGACAGGGGGCCACGAGCAGTACTTC	CASSRPGTGGHEQYF
TRBD2	-	TRBJ2-5	TRBV20-1	TGCAGTGCCGCCACCCTAGCGGTACAAGAGACCCAGTACTTC	CSAATLAVQETQYF